This is a list of T cell receptor beta chains from one sample in a study of shared clonotypes between healthy human individuals. Clones were read by immunoSEQ multiplex PCR, and TCRdb kept only the in-frame ones, dropping some. The sample includes some 2,000,000 clones, roughly 95% of them seen just once. The sequencing input was naive CD4+ T cells sorted from blood. These receptors were taken from a man between 18 and 35 years old in good health. Both conserved end residues are part of each CDR3. A D gene is named only where the DNA matches it firmly. Part of the rows lack a size; the others show once, few, many or a class for expanded clones.

>TRBD2|TRBV9|TRBJ2-2|NA
TGTGCCAGCAGCGTACGCGGGAGAAGGGACGGGGAGCTGTTTTTT
CASSVRGRRDGELFF
>NA|TRBV5-1|TRBJ2-5|NA
TGCGCCAGCAGCGGCACTGGAGTTGATGAGACCCAGTACTTC
CASSGTGVDETQYF
>TRBD2|TRBV10-3|TRBJ2-3|NA
TGTGCCATCAACTCGGGGGGAGGTCGAGATACGCAGTATTTT
CAINSGGGRDTQYF
>TRBD1|TRBV18|TRBJ2-5|NA
TGTGCCAGCTCACCATTCACCGGGACAGTTGAGACCCAGTACTTC
CASSPFTGTVETQYF
>NA|TRBV7-9|TRBJ1-1|NA
TGTGCCAGCAGTTTTACTTTATCCGGGACAGAAGCTTTCTTT
CASSFTLSGTEAFF
>TRBD2|TRBV9|TRBJ2-3|NA
TGTGCCAGCAGCGGTAGCGGGGGAAGCACAGATACGCAGTATTTT
CASSGSGGSTDTQYF
>NA|TRBV27|TRBJ2-2|NA
TGTGCCAGCAGGCTGGTCGGCACCGGGGAGCTGTTTTTT
CASRLVGTGELFF
>NA|TRBV4-3|TRBJ2-2|NA
TGCGCCAGCAGCCAAGGTGGGGCGCATACCGGGGAGCTGTTTTTT
CASSQGGAHTGELFF
>TRBD2|TRBV5-1|TRBJ2-3|once
TGCGCCAGCAGCTTAGATGATGGTAGCGGGAGGTCTTCAGATACGCAGTATTTT
CASSLDDGSGRSSDTQYF
>NA|TRBV18|TRBJ1-1|once
TGTGCCAGCTCCAACGGAAACACTGAAGCTTTCTTT
CASSNGNTEAFF
>TRBD1|TRBV5-1|TRBJ1-2|NA
TGCGCCAGCAGCCGCGGGACAGGGGAAGGCTACACCTTC
CASSRGTGEGYTF
>TRBD1|TRBV30|TRBJ2-1|NA
TGTGCCTGGGGACAGGAGGTCAATGAGCAGTTCTTC
CAWGQEVNEQFF
>NA|TRBV7-6|TRBJ2-7|NA
TGTGCCAGCAGCTCGAGGGCGGGCTACGAGCAGTACTTC
CASSSRAGYEQYF
>NA|TRBV6-5|TRBJ1-3|NA
TGTGCCAGCAGTCGGGATCTCGGAAACACCATATATTTT
CASSRDLGNTIYF
>NA|TRBV5-6|TRBJ2-2|NA
TGTGCCAGCAGCGGGACCGGGTCAATCACCGGGGAGCTGTTTTTT
CASSGTGSITGELFF
>TRBD1|TRBV5-8|TRBJ1-5|NA
TGTGCCAGCAGATTGGGCGGAGGGGGCGGAAGTCAGCCCCAGCATTTT
CASRLGGGGGSQPQHF
>NA|TRBV11-2|TRBJ2-7|NA
TGTGCCAGCAGCCCTGGGACAACCCGCGAGCAGTACTTC
CASSPGTTREQYF
>NA|TRBV18|TRBJ1-4|NA
TGTGCCAGCTCACCACGCCCCCGCGAAAAACTGTTTTTT
CASSPRPREKLFF
>NA|TRBV5-1|TRBJ2-5|NA
TGCGCCAGCAGCTTACAGGGTTCAGAAGAGACCCAGTACTTC
CASSLQGSEETQYF
>NA|TRBV10-2|TRBJ2-3|NA
TGCGCCAGCCAGAGGGGGGGAGTAAAAGATACGCAGTATTTT
CASQRGGVKDTQYF
>TRBD2|TRBV7-9|TRBJ2-3|NA
TGTGCCAGCAGCTTGAATTCCGGGAGGAACTCAATCGCAGATACGCAGTATTTT
CASSLNSGRNSIADTQYF
>NA|TRBV6-5|TRBJ2-2|few
TGTGCCAGCAGGGATGCTCCTCGGAGGGAGCTGTTTTTT
CASRDAPRRELFF
>NA|TRBV21-1|TRBJ1-6|NA
TGTGCCAGCAGCAACTGGGACAGGTCTCGTTCACCCCTCCACTTT
CASSNWDRSRSPLHF
>TRBD1|TRBV19|TRBJ1-6|NA
TGTGCCAGTAGTATCAACGGACAGGGCGGCAATTCACCCCTCCACTTT
CASSINGQGGNSPLHF
>TRBD2|TRBV2|TRBJ2-1|NA
TGTGCCAGCAGGTCTAGCGGAGGTTACAATGAGCAGTTCTTC
CASRSSGGYNEQFF
>NA|TRBV7-6|TRBJ1-1|NA
TGTGCCAGCAGCTTAGCCCCGGTAGCGGGGAGAGCTGAAGCTTTCTTT
CASSLAPVAGRAEAFF
>TRBD1|TRBV19|TRBJ1-2|NA
TGTGCCAGTAGTGCGGGACAGGATTTTTTTAACTATGGCTACACCTTC
CASSAGQDFFNYGYTF
>NA|TRBV25-1|TRBJ1-1|NA
TGTGCCAGCGTCCCGTCGGGGCGGAACACTGAAGCTTTCTTT
CASVPSGRNTEAFF
>NA|TRBV5-1|TRBJ2-5|NA
TGCGCCAGCAGCTTGGGAGGGTGGCAGACCCAGTACTTC
CASSLGGWQTQYF
>NA|TRBV2|TRBJ1-5|NA
TGTGCCAGCAGTGAAGTGGGGAGTTGGGGTCAGCCCCAGCATTTT
CASSEVGSWGQPQHF
>TRBD1|TRBV10-2|TRBJ2-4|NA
TGCGCCAGCAGTGAGTCGGGACAGGGAAACATTCAGTACTTC
CASSESGQGNIQYF
>NA|TRBV7-2|TRBJ2-7|NA
TGTGCCAGCAGCGGAGGCCTCATCGGGGAGCAGTACTTC
CASSGGLIGEQYF
>NA|TRBV10-2|TRBJ1-2|NA
TGCGCCAGCAGCGAGGCGGGACCCCCGAGCGGCTACACCTTC
CASSEAGPPSGYTF
>NA|TRBV6-1|TRBJ1-2|NA
TGTGCCAGCAGCGCAACACAGGGCCCGTTAGGCTACACCTTC
CASSATQGPLGYTF
>NA|TRBV10-1|TRBJ1-6|NA
TGCGCCAGCAGTGTTGGGGGCAATTCACCCCTCCACTTT
CASSVGGNSPLHF
>TRBD2|TRBV2|TRBJ2-1|NA
TGTGCCAGCAAGGAGGGACTAGTTGTCAATGAGCAGTTCTTC
CASKEGLVVNEQFF
>TRBD1|TRBV6-6|TRBJ2-7|NA
TGTGCCAGCAGCGGGGGACAGGGACCCTCCTACGAGCAGTACTTC
CASSGGQGPSYEQYF
>NA|TRBV7-9|TRBJ1-1|NA
TGTGCCAGTAGCCAGGTTTGGGTGAACACTGAAGCTTTCTTT
CASSQVWVNTEAFF
>TRBD1|TRBV5-4|TRBJ1-1|NA
TGTGCCAGCAGCTTGGAAAACAGGGGCGGCACTGAAGCTTTCTTT
CASSLENRGGTEAFF
>NA|TRBV2|TRBJ2-1|NA
TGTGCCAGCAGTGAAAACTACCCCGGGGTGGCCAATGAGCAGTTCTTC
CASSENYPGVANEQFF
>NA|TRBV28|TRBJ1-3|NA
TGTGCCAGCAGTCCCAGGGGTGGAAACACCATATATTTT
CASSPRGGNTIYF
>NA|TRBV30|TRBJ1-1|once
TGTGCCTGGAGTGCGGTTGAAGCTTTCTTT
CAWSAVEAFF
>TRBD2|TRBV29-1|TRBJ2-1|NA
TGCAGCGTAGCGGGACTAGCGGGCTCCTACAATGAGCAGTTCTTC
CSVAGLAGSYNEQFF
>TRBD2|TRBV10-3|TRBJ2-7|NA
TGTGCCACCGGTCTAGCGGGTTACGAGCAGTACTTC
CATGLAGYEQYF
>TRBD1|TRBV6-5|TRBJ1-5|NA
TGTGCCAGCAGTTATACAGGGGGCCGCAATCAGCCCCAGCATTTT
CASSYTGGRNQPQHF
>NA|TRBV27|TRBJ1-4|NA
TGTGCCAGCAGGGTACAGGGCTTGGGTGAAAAACTGTTTTTT
CASRVQGLGEKLFF
>NA|TRBV10-3|TRBJ1-6|few
TGTGCCATCAGTGAGGGAAGGGGAGATAATTCACCCCTCCACTTT
CAISEGRGDNSPLHF
>NA|TRBV27|TRBJ2-7|NA
TGTGCCAGCAGTTTATCTCTCTCTGGCAGGGCCTACGAGCAGTACTTC
CASSLSLSGRAYEQYF
>NA|TRBV2|TRBJ1-2|NA
TGTGCCAGCAGTGAACAGATGCCTAACTATGGCTACACCTTC
CASSEQMPNYGYTF
>NA|TRBV6-1|TRBJ1-5|once
TGTGCCAGCAGTCAGATACAGGGAAGCAATCAGCCCCAGCATTTT
CASSQIQGSNQPQHF
>TRBD1|TRBV5-6|TRBJ1-2|NA
TGTGCCAGCAGCTTGGGGCAGGGGGCCCGAAACTATGGCTACACCTTC
CASSLGQGARNYGYTF
>NA|TRBV7-2|TRBJ2-3|NA
TGTGCCAGCAGCTTCGAGCGGAGCACAGATACGCAGTATTTT
CASSFERSTDTQYF
>NA|TRBV6-1|TRBJ2-3|NA
TGTGCCAGCACTGAAAGGGGTAGACCCGATTGGGGAGATACGCAGTATTTT
CASTERGRPDWGDTQYF
>NA|TRBV19|TRBJ2-3|NA
TGTGCCAGTAGTCGGGGGGATACGCAGTATTTT
CASSRGDTQYF